The clone carrying this T cell receptor (beta chain) has at least ten counts. The antigen remains unidentified. This sample is drawn from a study of regulatory T cells in long-lasting Graves disease. The study's findings and limits: Accuracy may have suffered from the small sample size.

The V and J ends lost 3 bases and 1 base, in that order; junction bases with no gene match: 6. CDR3 size: 17 residues. Germline CDR1 is MDHEN and CDR2 is SYDVKM. iRepertoire HTBI primers and Arm-PCR of CDR3 regions built TCR beta libraries. TCRdb reanalysed the multiplex PCR reads using MiXCR and keeps one entry per CDR3 protein. The table lists approximately 390,000 distinct CDR3 sequences, under 20% of them singletons. Sample time point: newly diagnosed GD, antithyroid drugs for less than 3 months. RNA isolated from PBMCs was used to make the TCR library. Clinicians diagnosed Graves' disease using American Thyroid Association guidelines. An endocrinology department located in Xi'an, China, was where the patients came from. These same records also appear under a second study, on T cells in Graves' hyperthyroidism and ophthalmopathy. That work contributes: Most thyroid clonotypes expanded above 0.001 were also detected in blood.

This receptor was obtained from a woman aged 18-29 years with Graves disease. Source: peripheral blood mononuclear cells (PBMCs), taken at new diagnosis, from a patient treated with antithyroid drugs. This chain connects TRBV28 to TRBJ2-2; 9 positions match TRBD2. The CDR3 DNA sequence: TGTGCCAGCAGTTTCGGCGGGAGGGTGGAGAACACCGGGGAGCTGTTTTTT. It specifies CASSFGGRVENTGELFF.